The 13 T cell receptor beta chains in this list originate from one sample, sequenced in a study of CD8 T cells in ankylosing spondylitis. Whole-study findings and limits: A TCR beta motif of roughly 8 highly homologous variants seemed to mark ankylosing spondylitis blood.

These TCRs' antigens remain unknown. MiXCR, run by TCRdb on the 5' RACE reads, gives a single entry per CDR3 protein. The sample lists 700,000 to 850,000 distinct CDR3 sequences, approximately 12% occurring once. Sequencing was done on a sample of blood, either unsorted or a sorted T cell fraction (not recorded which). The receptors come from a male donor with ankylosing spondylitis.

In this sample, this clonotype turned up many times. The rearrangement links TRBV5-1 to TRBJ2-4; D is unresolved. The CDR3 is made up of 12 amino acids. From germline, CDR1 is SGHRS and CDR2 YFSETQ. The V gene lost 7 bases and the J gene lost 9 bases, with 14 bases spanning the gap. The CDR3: CASLSDESIQYF. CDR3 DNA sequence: TGCGCCAGCCTCAGTGATGAAAGCATTCAGTACTTC.

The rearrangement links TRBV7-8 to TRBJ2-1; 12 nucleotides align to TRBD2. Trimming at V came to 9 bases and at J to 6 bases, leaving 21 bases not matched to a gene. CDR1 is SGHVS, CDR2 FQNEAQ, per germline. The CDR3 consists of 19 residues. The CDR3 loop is CASIPSRGLAGSRGNEQFF. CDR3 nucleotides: TGTGCCAGTATCCCCTCGAGAGGACTAGCGGGAAGTCGGGGCAATGAGCAGTTCTTC.

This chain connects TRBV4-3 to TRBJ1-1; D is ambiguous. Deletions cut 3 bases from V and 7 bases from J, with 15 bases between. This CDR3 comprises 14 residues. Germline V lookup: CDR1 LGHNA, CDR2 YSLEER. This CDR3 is CASSHGGPGVEAFF. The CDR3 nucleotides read TGCGCCAGCAGCCACGGAGGGCCGGGAGTTGAAGCTTTCTTT.

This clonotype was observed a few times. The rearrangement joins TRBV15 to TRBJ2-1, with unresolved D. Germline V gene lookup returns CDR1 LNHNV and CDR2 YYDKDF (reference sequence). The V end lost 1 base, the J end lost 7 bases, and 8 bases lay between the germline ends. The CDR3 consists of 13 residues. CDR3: CATSRGSVNEQFF. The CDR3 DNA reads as TGTGCCACCAGCAGAGGGTCGGTGAATGAGCAGTTCTTC.

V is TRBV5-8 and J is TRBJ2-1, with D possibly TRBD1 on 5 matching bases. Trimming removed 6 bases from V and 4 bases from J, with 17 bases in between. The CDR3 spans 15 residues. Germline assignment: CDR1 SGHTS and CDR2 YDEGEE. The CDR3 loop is CASNLGPHRYNEQFF. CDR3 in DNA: TGTGCCAGCAATTTGGGGCCACACAGGTACAATGAGCAGTTCTTC.

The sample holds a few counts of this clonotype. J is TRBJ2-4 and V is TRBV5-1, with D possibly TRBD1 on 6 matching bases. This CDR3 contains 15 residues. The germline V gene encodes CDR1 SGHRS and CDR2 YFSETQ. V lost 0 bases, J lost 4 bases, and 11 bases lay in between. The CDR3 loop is CASSLARTDKNIQYF. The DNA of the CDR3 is TGCGCCAGCAGCTTGGCCCGGACAGATAAAAACATTCAGTACTTC.

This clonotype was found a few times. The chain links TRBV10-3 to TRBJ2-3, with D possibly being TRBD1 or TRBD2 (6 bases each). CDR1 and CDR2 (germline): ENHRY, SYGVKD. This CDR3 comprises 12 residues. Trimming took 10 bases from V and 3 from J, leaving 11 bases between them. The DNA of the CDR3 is TGTGCCACCGGGGGCCTGACAGATACGCAGTATTTT. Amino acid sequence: CATGGLTDTQYF.

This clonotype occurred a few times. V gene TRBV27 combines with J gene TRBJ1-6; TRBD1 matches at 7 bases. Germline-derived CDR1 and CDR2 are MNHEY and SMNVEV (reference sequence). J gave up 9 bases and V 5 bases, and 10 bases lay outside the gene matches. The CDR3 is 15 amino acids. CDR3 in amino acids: CASSPWDREVSPLHF. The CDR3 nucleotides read TGTGCCAGCAGTCCCTGGGACAGAGAAGTTTCACCCCTCCACTTT.

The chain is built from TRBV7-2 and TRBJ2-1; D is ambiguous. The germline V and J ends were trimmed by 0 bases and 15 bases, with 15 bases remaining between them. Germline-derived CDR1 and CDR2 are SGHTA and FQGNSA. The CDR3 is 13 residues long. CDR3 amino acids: CASSLAVYSRWFF. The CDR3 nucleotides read TGTGCCAGCAGCTTAGCGGTCTATTCCCGTTGGTTCTTC.

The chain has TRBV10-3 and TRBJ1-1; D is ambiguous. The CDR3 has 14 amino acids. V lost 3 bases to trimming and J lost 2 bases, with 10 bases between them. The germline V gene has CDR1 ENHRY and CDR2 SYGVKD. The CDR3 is CAISEVDLNTEAFF. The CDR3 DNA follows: TGTGCCATCAGTGAAGTAGATCTCAACACTGAAGCTTTCTTT.

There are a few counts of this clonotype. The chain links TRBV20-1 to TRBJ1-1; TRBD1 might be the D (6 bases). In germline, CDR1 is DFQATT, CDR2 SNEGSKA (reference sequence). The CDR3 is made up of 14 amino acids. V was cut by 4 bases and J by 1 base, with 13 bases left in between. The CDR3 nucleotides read TGCAGTGCTATTAACACAGGGAAGAACACTGAAGCTTTCTTT. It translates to CSAINTGKNTEAFF.

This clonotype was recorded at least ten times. CDR3 nucleotides: TGTGCCAGCAGCCAACAGGGGGCGATGGACTATGGCTACACCTTC. Amino acid sequence: CASSQQGAMDYGYTF. The chain couples TRBV7-2 to TRBJ1-2; 9 bases line up with TRBD1. V trimming: 5 bases; J trimming: 3 bases; junction bases outside the gene matches: 7. In germline, CDR1 is SGHTA, CDR2 FQGNSA. The CDR3 extends over 15 amino acids.

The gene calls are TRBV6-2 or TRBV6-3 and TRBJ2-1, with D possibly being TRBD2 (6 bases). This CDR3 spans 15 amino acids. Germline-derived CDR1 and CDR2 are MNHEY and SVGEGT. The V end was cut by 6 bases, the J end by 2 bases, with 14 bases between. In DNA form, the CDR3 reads TGTGCCAGCAGGATCTTCGGGAGACCCTACAATGAGCAGTTCTTC. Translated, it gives CASRIFGRPYNEQFF.